This TCR beta chain was observed in a study of blood T cell repertoires in COVID-19. Study-level background: Some COVID-19 samples were acute and others convalescent; all came from the United States, Italy and Spain.

Germline-derived CDR1 and CDR2 are WNHNN and SYGVQD (reference sequence). The V and J ends lost 3 bases and 5 bases, in that order; junction bases with no gene match: 5. The CDR3 spans 16 residues. Clones were sequenced by immunoSEQ multiplex PCR, and TCRdb holds only the in-frame ones, with some missing. The repertoire holds approximately 180,000 clones, with approximately 85% as singletons. Sample: peripheral blood. The source is a human donor with active or convalescent COVID-19. The donor label of this sample is uncertain. The rearrangement uses TRBV10-1 and TRBJ2-5; 14 bases map to TRBD2. The CDR3 nucleotides are TGCGCCAGCAGTGACTCGGGACTAGCGGGAGTGGAGACCCAGTACTTC. Protein product: CASSDSGLAGVETQYF.